The T cell receptor beta chain under discussion was sequenced for a study of monozygotic twins with inflammatory bowel disease (dated by TCRdb to the late 2010s). Looking at the study overall: The complete study included 28 monozygotic twin pairs: 19 IBD-discordant Danish pairs and nine German pairs, of which four were IBD-concordant and five were IBD-discordant. Disease-associated traits were sought mainly through comparisons between IBD patients and their genetically identical healthy co-twins within discordant pairs. Each individual had, on average, about 151 000 unique TCRalpha sequences and 181 000 unique TCRbeta sequences available for analysis.

As concerns this clonotype: Its target antigen remains unknown.

From each donor, a 2.5 ml peripheral blood sample was collected into PAXgene tubes and kept at -80 degrees C. Total RNA was isolated from whole blood with the PAXgene blood miRNA kit on an automated QIAcube, without T cell sorting. Peripheral blood from monozygotic twin pairs, either concordant or discordant for inflammatory bowel disease, underwent deep TCRalpha and TCRbeta repertoire profiling that used unique molecular barcoding. Smoking habits were recorded for all twin pairs, and each individual was classified as a current, former or never smoker. Findings and caveats that apply to the study as a whole: Repertoire similarity did not differ between concordant and discordant twins, possibly due to limited statistical power. IBD patients shared fewer clonotypes with other individuals than healthy twins did, most markedly in patients showing signs of disease activity. Background noise and inter-individual variability may have been introduced into the repertoires by the differing immunosuppressive treatments among patients. No single strong signal or clonotype linked to IBD turned up in the results, so the idea that one exists was not supported. The analysis was unable to tell apart different T cell subtypes. A decrease in TCRbeta repertoire diversity, as measured by inverse Simpson index, was observed in IBD patients compared with their healthy co-twins.

The CDR3 has 14 amino acids, counting the end cysteine and phenylalanine. The record lacks a DNA sequence. CDR1 and CDR2 were assigned from the germline V gene as SGHTS and YDEGEE. Receptor libraries were prepared by 5' RACE. Preparation of each TCR library used approximately 3.5 ug of total RNA. cDNA was synthesized with SMARTScribe reverse transcriptase in eight separate reactions per sample. During cDNA synthesis, template switching introduced unique molecular identifiers that contained a 6-nucleotide sample barcode. TCRalpha and TCRbeta cDNA was amplified by two nested PCRs of approximately 17 and 9 cycles, with bead purification after each PCR. Before amplification, cDNA was treated with uracil DNA-glycosylase and purified using the QIAquick PCR purification kit. The second PCR added Illumina TruSeq-compatible adapters along with sample-specific barcodes. Library quality and concentration were checked on TapeStation and Qubit, and libraries were pooled at roughly 5 ng each. Sequencing of pooled libraries was carried out on an Illumina HiSeq2500 single-index Rapid Run using 2 x 100 bp reads and custom sequencing primers. The published analysis was carried out like this. PCR and sequencing errors were corrected by UMI-based consensus assembly using MiGEC version 1.2.6. MiXCR version 2.1.1 was used for V(D)J alignment, clonotype assembly and CDR3 extraction. To normalise gene usage, clonotype sharing and MAIT/NKT TCR abundance, the top 1000, 10 000 and 20 000 clonotypes in each sample were analysed. Diversity was computed as the inverse Simpson index with the vegan R package after downsampling to 27 000 UMIs. Paired Mann-Whitney U tests were applied to discordant twin pairs, and Benjamini-Hochberg correction was used for multiple testing. TCRdb reprocessed the reads, and each CDR3 protein sequence is entered once, without DNA. These V and J calls originate from TCRdb's pipeline instead of the authors' own analysis. This sample's table contains about 85,000 distinct CDR3 sequences. The ten most abundant clones make up just under 7.5% of the sample.

This clonotype was sampled from a human donor with ulcerative colitis or Crohn's disease, or a healthy co-twin of an affected twin (not recorded which). The sequenced sample consisted of blood. The V gene is TRBV5-8 and the J gene is TRBJ2-3; as DNA is missing, the TRBD1 call by TCRdb cannot be tested. The CDR3 is CASSSGIYTDTQYF.